Below, 29 T cell receptor beta chains from the same sample are listed, as sequenced in a study of radiation and T cells in renal cell carcinoma. Method: immunoSEQ multiplex PCR; TCRdb's copy keeps in-frame clones and lacks some. The profile shows some 150,000 clones, approximately 86% of them singletons. Sample time point: blood 4 weeks post-SBRT, at nephrectomy. Noted treatment: 15 Gy SBRT to primary tumor, nephrectomy 4 weeks later. Sequencing was performed on blood, taken from a patient whose treatment included radiotherapy and nephrectomy. Source of these receptors: a woman aged 50 to 60 with renal cell carcinoma.

The chain joins TRBV7-9 to TRBJ2-2; D might be TRBD2 (6 bases). Trimming removed 5 bases at V and 4 bases at J, with 20 bases between. The CDR3 runs to 17 residues. Germline-derived CDR1 and CDR2 are SEHNR and FQNEAQ (reference sequence). Written as DNA, the CDR3 is TGTGCCAGCAGCCCAACGGGACTTGTCCAATTCACCGGGGAGCTGTTTTTT. Residues: CASSPTGLVQFTGELFF.

The V call is TRBV2, the J call TRBJ1-6; the match to TRBD1 covers 7 bases. V shed 8 bases, J shed 0 bases, and the junction held 7 bases outside the gene matches. The CDR3 sequence is 16 residues long. The germline gives CDR1 SNHLY, CDR2 FYNNEI. The CDR3 region has the DNA TGTGCCAGCGGCATGGGACAGAGCTCCTATAATTCACCCCTCCACTTT. Translated, it gives CASGMGQSSYNSPLHF.

The gene calls are TRBV2 and TRBJ2-5, with D possibly TRBD2 on 6 matching bases. The CDR3 runs to 13 residues. The germline gives CDR1 SNHLY, CDR2 FYNNEI. Trimming removed 4 bases from V and 4 bases from J, with 10 bases in between. CDR3 sequence reads: CASSVGTGETQYF. As DNA, the CDR3 is TGTGCCAGCAGTGTAGGGACTGGAGAGACCCAGTACTTC.

The chain combines TRBV27 with TRBJ2-7, with TRBD1 matching 9 bases. Trimming removed 6 bases from V and 2 bases from J; junction bases left unmatched: 11. The CDR3 is 16 residues long. Germline-derived CDR1 and CDR2 are MNHEY and SMNVEV (reference sequence). For the CDR3, the DNA is TGTGCCAGCAGCCCCTATCCCCGGGACAGGGCCTACGAGCAGTACTTC. Protein product: CASSPYPRDRAYEQYF.

The CDR3 here is CASSPGGSYNEQFF. The CDR3 DNA is TGTGCCAGCAGCCCCGGGGGGTCCTACAATGAGCAGTTCTTC. This chain uses TRBV7-2 with TRBJ2-1; 7 bases match TRBD2. This CDR3 region has 14 residues. The V gene end was trimmed by 5 bases and the J gene end by 1 base; junction bases not matched to a gene: 2. Germline CDR1 SGHTA, CDR2 FQGNSA.

The V and J genes are TRBV5-1 and TRBJ1-1; 7 bases agree with TRBD1. This CDR3 contains 15 residues. With V trimmed by 4 bases and J by 5 bases, 11 bases remained unmatched. The germline gives CDR1 SGHRS, CDR2 YFSETQ. CDR3 coding DNA: TGCGCCAGCAGCCCTCGACAGGGCGGTAGGACTGAAGCTTTCTTT. This codes for CASSPRQGGRTEAFF.

The chain couples TRBV5-5 to TRBJ1-4; possible D gene TRBD1, 6 bases. Germline lookup yields CDR1 SGHKS and CDR2 YYEKEE (reference sequence). V was shortened by 4 bases and J by 7 bases, with 17 bases between the two germline ends. CDR3 length equals 15 residues. The CDR3 coding sequence is TGTGCCAGCAGCGGCCTGACAGGAGGTTCTGAAAAACTGTTTTTT. It encodes CASSGLTGGSEKLFF.

The rearrangement links TRBV25-1 to TRBJ1-2; D call uncertain. The CDR3 is made up of 12 amino acids. Germline V gene sequence: CDR1 MGHDK, CDR2 SYGVNS. Trimming pared 6 bases from V and 0 bases from J, leaving 5 bases between. This chain's CDR3 is CASSKANYGYTF. The CDR3 region has the DNA TGTGCCAGCAGCAAAGCTAACTATGGCTACACCTTC.

The chain uses TRBV28 and TRBJ1-6; no definite D call. Germline lookup yields CDR1 MDHEN and CDR2 SYDVKM. V lost 3 bases, J lost 1 base, and 13 bases lay in between. The CDR3 covers 17 residues. CDR3 sequence (DNA): TGTGCCAGCAGTTTGAGTGTTCGGAGGTCCTATAATTCACCCCTCCACTTT. Its translation: CASSLSVRRSYNSPLHF.

V is TRBV28 and J is TRBJ2-7, with D tentatively TRBD1 (5 bases). The CDR3 length is 13 residues. Germline V gene data show CDR1 as MDHEN and CDR2 as SYDVKM. Deletions cut 2 bases from V and 5 bases from J, with 10 bases between. The CDR3 loop reads CASSLGRVDEQYF. The CDR3 region has the DNA TGTGCCAGCAGTTTAGGCAGGGTAGACGAGCAGTACTTC. Full variable domain (remainder filled in from reference TRBV28 and TRBJ2-7): DVKVTQSSRYLVKRTGEKVFLECVQDMDHENMFWYRQDPGLGLRLIYFSYDVKMKEKGDIPEGYSVSREKKERFSLILESASTNQTSMYLCASSLGRVDEQYFGPGTRLTVT.

In this sample, this clone turned up a few times. V usage is TRBV19 and J usage is TRBJ2-2; D possibly corresponds to TRBD2 (6 bases). Trimming took off 6 bases at V and 2 bases at J, with 7 bases between the two ends. The germline CDR1 and CDR2 sequences are LNHDA and SQIVND (reference sequence). The CDR3 totals 13 residues. Here the CDR3 reads CASRGLNTGELFF. The CDR3 bases are TGTGCCAGTAGGGGACTTAACACCGGGGAGCTGTTTTTT.

This clone occurred once. J is TRBJ2-7 and V is TRBV5-1; 11 nucleotides match TRBD2. Looked up from germline, CDR1 is SGHRS and CDR2 is YFSETQ. J was trimmed by 4 bases and V by 0 bases; bases with no gene match: 3. This CDR3 contains 15 residues. For the CDR3, the DNA is TGCGCCAGCAGCTTGGGTGGGACTAGCGGATACGAGCAGTACTTC. This encodes CASSLGGTSGYEQYF.

Only a few counts were recorded for this clone. The chain employs TRBV30 and TRBJ2-7, with 10 positions matching TRBD1. The CDR3 extends over 12 amino acids. The trim removed 5 bases at V and 6 bases at J, leaving 4 bases unmatched. The V gene's germline CDR1 is GTSNPN and CDR2 SVGIG (reference sequence). As DNA, the CDR3 is TGTGCCTGGGCGGGACAGGGGTCCGAGCAGTACTTC. Protein product: CAWAGQGSEQYF.

The chain employs TRBV4-3 and TRBJ1-2; D is unresolved. Trimming removed 1 base at V and 1 base at J, with 7 bases between. Germline CDR1 is LGHNA and CDR2 is YSLEER. This CDR3 contains 14 residues. CDR3 nucleotides: TGCGCCAGCAGCCAAGCTCGCGTTAACTATGGCTACACCTTC. Protein sequence: CASSQARVNYGYTF.

This rearrangement joins TRBV7-2 to TRBJ2-4; D gene ambiguous. Germline CDR1 is SGHTA and CDR2 is FQGNSA. Trimming stripped 1 base from V and 0 bases from J, with 16 bases between. The CDR3 is 18 residues long. The CDR3 loop is CASSLEASLILAKNIQYF. The DNA of the CDR3 is TGTGCCAGCAGCTTAGAGGCCTCGCTGATCCTAGCCAAAAACATTCAGTACTTC.

The CDR3 nucleotides read TGTGCCAGCAGCGTAGGGGGGTCAGATACGCAGTATTTT. As protein: CASSVGGSDTQYF. The chain combines TRBV9 with TRBJ2-3; D is tentatively TRBD1 or TRBD2 (5 bases each). The V end lost 0 bases, the J end lost 4 bases, and 6 bases lay between the germline ends. Germline V CDR1 and CDR2: SGDLS, YYNGEE. The CDR3 is made up of 13 amino acids.

This clone has a single count. This chain links TRBV7-9 with TRBJ1-5, with a weak D call TRBD1 (6 bases). V was cut by 0 bases and J by 0 bases, with 12 bases left in between. The CDR3 has 17 amino acids. CDR1 is SEHNR, CDR2 FQNEAQ, per germline (reference sequence). The CDR3 here is CASSLAQGPYSNQPQHF. CDR3 nucleotide sequence: TGTGCCAGCAGCTTAGCGCAGGGGCCTTATAGCAATCAGCCCCAGCATTTT.

This rearrangement joins TRBV7-8 to TRBJ2-5, with 7 bases aligning to TRBD1. Looked up from germline, CDR1 is SGHVS and CDR2 is FQNEAQ. This CDR3 has 16 residues. The V segment lost 4 bases and the J segment 3 bases; nucleotides outside the gene matches: 11. DNA of the CDR3: TGTGCCAGCAGCTCCGCCCAAACAGGGGCCAAAGAGACCCAGTACTTC. This gives the protein CASSSAQTGAKETQYF.

This clone was seen a handful of times. J is TRBJ1-1 and V is TRBV30, with a tentative D call TRBD1 (5 bases). With 4 bases removed from V and 0 bases from J, the gap between germline ends came to 12 bases. This CDR3 comprises 14 residues. CDR1 and CDR2 (germline): GTSNPN, SVGIG (reference sequence). CDR3 in amino acids: CAWIDGTVNTEAFF. In DNA form, the CDR3 reads TGTGCCTGGATTGACGGGACGGTGAACACTGAAGCTTTCTTT.

V gene TRBV2 combines with J gene TRBJ2-2; D unclear. This CDR3 has 17 amino acids. Trimming took off 3 bases at V and 0 bases at J, with 14 bases between the two ends. Looked up from germline, CDR1 is SNHLY and CDR2 is FYNNEI. The CDR3 sequence: CASSEESVLTNTGELFF. The DNA for the CDR3 is TGTGCCAGCAGTGAGGAATCGGTGCTAACGAACACCGGGGAGCTGTTTTTT. Full variable domain (rest looked up from reference TRBV2 and TRBJ2-2): EPEVTQTPSHQVTQMGQEVILRCVPISNHLYFYWYRQILGQKVEFLVSFYNNEISEKSEIFDDQFSVERPDGSNFTLKIRSTKLEDSAMYFCASSEESVLTNTGELFFGEGSRLTVL.

The V call is TRBV28, the J call TRBJ1-1; D not resolved. The CDR3 is 11 residues long. CDR1 is MDHEN, CDR2 SYDVKM, per germline. V was cut by 8 bases and J by 1 base, with 5 bases left in between. The DNA of the CDR3 is TGTGCCAGCGAGCGGAACACTGAAGCTTTCTTT. This translates into CASERNTEAFF. The full variable domain, rest sourced from reference TRBV28 and TRBJ1-1, is DVKVTQSSRYLVKRTGEKVFLECVQDMDHENMFWYRQDPGLGLRLIYFSYDVKMKEKGDIPEGYSVSREKKERFSLILESASTNQTSMYLCASERNTEAFFGQGTRLTVV.

J is TRBJ2-1 and V is TRBV5-6, with 10 bases aligning to TRBD2. V was pared by 5 bases and J by 4 bases, with 12 bases of the junction left unmatched. Germline V gene sequence: CDR1 SGHDT, CDR2 YYEEEE. The CDR3 is 17 residues long. The CDR3, as DNA: TGTGCCAGCAGTTTCGGACTAGCGGATAACCGTTACAATGAGCAGTTCTTC. Translation gives CASSFGLADNRYNEQFF.

V is TRBV29-1 and J is TRBJ1-3; D unresolved. In germline, CDR1 is SQVTM, CDR2 ANQGSEA. CDR3 length equals 11 residues. Trimming took 7 bases from V and 1 from J, leaving 5 bases between them. The CDR3: CSAASGNTIYF. The CDR3 nucleotides are TGCAGCGCCGCATCTGGAAACACCATATATTTT.

The V and J genes are TRBV5-4 and TRBJ2-5; 8 nucleotides line up with TRBD1. Looked up from germline, CDR1 is SGHNT and CDR2 is YYREEE (reference sequence). Trimming removed 2 bases from V and 4 bases from J; junction bases left unmatched: 7. This CDR3 has 15 amino acids. The CDR3 here is CASSFGQGLRETQYF. CDR3 nucleotide sequence: TGTGCCAGCAGCTTCGGACAGGGACTTAGAGAGACCCAGTACTTC.

In this sample, this clone turned up a few times. The V call is TRBV7-9, the J call TRBJ1-1; D is unclear. The length of the CDR3 is 14 residues. CDR1 is SEHNR and CDR2 is FQNEAQ in the germline V gene (reference sequence). Trimming took 1 base from V and 2 from J, leaving 8 bases between them. CDR3 nucleotides: TGTGCCAGCAGCTTAGGACAAATCAACACTGAAGCTTTCTTT. This translates into CASSLGQINTEAFF.

This chain connects TRBV7-3 to TRBJ2-2; 14 positions match TRBD2. There are 18 residues in the CDR3. J lost 2 bases, V lost 5 bases, and 7 bases had no gene match. CDR1 is SGHTA and CDR2 is FQGTGA in the germline V gene. CDR3 coding DNA: TGTGCCAGCAGCCAGCCGACTAGCGGGAGGGAAAACACCGGGGAGCTGTTTTTT. It codes for CASSQPTSGRENTGELFF.

The chain couples TRBV18 to TRBJ2-7, with D perhaps being TRBD1 or TRBD2 (6 bases each). Trimming pared 3 bases from V and 0 bases from J, leaving 15 bases between. Germline V gives CDR1 KGHSH, CDR2 LQKENI. The CDR3 loop spans 16 amino acids. The CDR3 nucleotides are TGTGCCAGCTCACCGGACCTCGGGGGCCCCTCCTACGAGCAGTACTTC. Amino acid sequence: CASSPDLGGPSYEQYF.

The chain carries TRBV9 and TRBJ2-6; D call uncertain. V lost 0 bases, J lost 1 base, and 8 bases lay in between. The CDR3 loop spans 16 amino acids. Germline values: CDR1 SGDLS, CDR2 YYNGEE. CDR3 residues: CASSVEGRSGANVLTF. The CDR3 nucleotides read TGTGCCAGCAGCGTAGAAGGAAGGTCTGGGGCCAACGTCCTGACTTTC.

The V and J genes are TRBV27 and TRBJ1-1; a weak D match, TRBD1 (6 bases). Germline CDR1 reads MNHEY; CDR2 reads SMNVEV (reference sequence). CDR3 size: 13 residues. V lost 7 bases to trimming and J lost 10 bases, with 19 bases between them. The CDR3 region is CASTQGREGRAFF. CDR3 bases: TGTGCCAGCACCCAGGGGCGGGAAGGACGAGCTTTCTTT.